The rows below give T cell receptor beta chains drawn from one sample of a study of blood T cell repertoires in COVID-19. TCRdb's copy holds only in-frame clones and misses some; the assay was immunoSEQ multiplex PCR. Found here are 72,000 or so clones, 80% to 90% of them singletons; the top ten hold roughly 6.2%. What was sequenced was peripheral blood. The source is a man aged 50 to 60 with active COVID-19. Both conserved end residues are part of each CDR3.

>TRBJ2-2|TRBV7-3
CASSSTRDTQELFF
>TRBJ2-7|TRBV5-1
CASSLGGYEQYF
>TRBJ1-4|TRBV5-1
CASSLEGGRGEKLFF
>TRBJ2-2|TRBV7-2
CATKPTSGENTGELFF
>TRBJ2-5|TRBV27
CASLPYLAGGETQYF
>TRBJ2-5|TRBV5-1
CASSPGLDLGETQYF
>TRBJ1-1|TRBV5-4
CASSRGQGGTEAFF
>TRBJ1-2|TRBV6-2/TRBV6-3
CASTPPHGALNLYGYTF
>TRBJ2-6|TRBV6-2/TRBV6-3
CASSDNRASSGAGANVLTF
>TRBJ1-2|TRBV23-1
CASSQITRPAPGRGYGYTF
>TRBJ1-5|TRBV30
CAWSPWDKKLGNQPQHF
>TRBJ2-7|TRBV6-2/TRBV6-3
CASSYLNNYEQYF
>TRBJ2-3|TRBV6-5
CASSRKGHSTDTQYF
>TRBJ2-2|TRBV19
CARTILGLAVTRELFF
>TRBJ2-1|TRBV27
CASSPAGHSSYNEQFF
>TRBJ1-1|TRBV7-2
CASSLYREDTEAFF
>TRBJ2-5|TRBV27
CASSEQREGRKKYQETQYF
>TRBJ2-7|TRBV7-2
CASSLVGTGGHEQYF
>TRBJ1-1|TRBV6-4
CASSDSKRGRDTEAFF
>TRBJ2-3|TRBV2
CASKPQRMSSTDTQYF
>TRBJ2-1|TRBV19
CASTPTAVIYNEQFF
>TRBJ1-1|TRBV10-3
CAISLQGQGATGAFF
>TRBJ2-3|TRBV29-1
CSVEGTVSTDTQYF
>TRBJ2-5|TRBV7-2
CASSKTGGAMGTQYF
>TRBJ1-2|TRBV19
CASSRERDYGYTF
>TRBJ2-4|TRBV28
CASTGLAKNIQYF
>TRBJ2-5|TRBV7-2
CASSLVDSGGARETQYF
>TRBJ2-5|TRBV18
CASSPAGSRETQYF
>TRBJ2-1|TRBV29-1
CSVEYSREQFF
>TRBJ1-6|TRBV5-1
CASSQDRVGSPLHF
>TRBJ1-1|TRBV6-2/TRBV6-3
CASSYNPGSWRSEAFF
>TRBJ2-1|TRBV3-1/TRBV3-2
CASSQRGGNEQFF
>TRBJ2-7|TRBV6-2/TRBV6-3
CASSSAGTGYYEQYF
>TRBJ1-2|TRBV28
CASSLSTGTNYGYTF
>TRBJ2-1|TRBV5-1
CASSSQGAGNEQFF
>TRBJ2-7|TRBV27
CASRPGQGAFSWSYEQYF
>TRBJ2-3|TRBV5-1
CASSLAGGSGTDTQYF